This TCR beta chain was observed in a study of follicular helper T cells after annual influenza vaccination. Whole-study context: Some donors were sampled over the 2013-2014, 2014-2015 and 2015-2016 vaccinations. General observations from the study: Yearly vaccinations repeatedly recalled conserved clonotypes in ICOS+CD38+ cTfh.

Described time point: 2014-2015 season, 7 days after vaccination. The V end lost 7 bases, the J end lost 1 base, and 9 bases lay between the germline ends. CDR3 length: 13 amino acids. Germline assignment: CDR1 SGHAT and CDR2 FQNNGV. Repertoires were generated with immunoSEQ multiplex PCR, while TCRdb's copy carries only in-frame clones and drops some. The sample consists of a few thousand clones, about 80% of them appearing once. To note about this clone: Its cognate antigen is unknown.

This clonotype was obtained from an adult who received the influenza vaccine. This rearrangement joins TRBV11-2 to TRBJ2-3; D perhaps matches TRBD2 (5 bases). This specimen was CXCR5- memory CD4+ T cells sorted from blood, taken 7 days after influenza vaccination. This CDR3 reads CASNGLGTDTQYF. DNA of the CDR3: TGTGCCAGCAATGGACTCGGCACAGATACGCAGTATTTT.